This TCR beta chain derives from a study of blood T cell repertoires in COVID-19 (dated by TCRdb to about 2020). With respect to the entire study: The collaborator samples originated in the United States, Italy and Spain and spanned the acute and convalescent phases of COVID-19. The prospective study material was composed of cDNA or gDNA derived from T cells, B-cell-depleted T cells, or PBMCs. Subjects who had been exposed to COVID-19, were actively infected with it, or had recovered from it provided the deeply sampled blood TCRbeta repertoires that made up the dataset. The repertoires were made available in a free public database intended to serve as a resource for research on the immune response to SARS-CoV-2. Samples were obtained from the ongoing ImmuneRACE study (first 160 participants) and from 1,254 subjects provided by 6 global collaborators. The sample metadata nearly always contained a de-identified subject ID, COVID-19 status, age in years and sex. HLA class I and class II types, where available, came from metadata supplied by the sample provider rather than from assay-based typing. General findings and caveats noted by the study authors: The amount of clinical and demographic metadata varied by source and participant and was provided uncurated.

The immunoSEQ Assay, a bias-controlled multiplex PCR, was used to amplify TCRbeta CDR3 regions from genomic DNA. The paper's data handling went like this. Within the assay, amplification of reference gene primers was used to estimate how many nucleated cells each sample contained. Sequence reads were collapsed and filtered to measure the absolute abundance of every unique TCRbeta CDR3 rearrangement. For each sample, productive Simpson clonality was calculated as the square root of Simpson's diversity index over productive rearrangements. TCRdb took this table from immuneACCESS and kept in-frame rearrangements with V and J called. Such tables lack part of the clones; where checked against another copy, unresolved V genes explain under half of the gap, and the rest is unexplained. The V and J calls and the clone size are those of that table, but D and trimming were determined from the DNA. For this sample the table gives tens of thousands of clones, of which roughly 84% were detected only once. Of the sample, 28% falls within the top ten clones.

Collaborating institutions collected whole blood in K2EDTA tubes following their own protocols. Collaborator samples were shipped for TCRbeta analysis as frozen whole blood, isolated PBMCs, or DNA extracted from either sample type. The cysteine opens and the phenylalanine closes a CDR3 of 15 amino acids. Left in the record is the CDR3 DNA by itself, 45 bases read in frame from the first base. The germline V gene gives CDR1 as SGHVS and CDR2 as FNYEAQ. V is clipped by 1 base and J by 2 bases, and the sequence between their germline boundaries is 11 bases long. In the case of this clone: The antigen it recognizes is unknown. Per-base quality was not reported, and no clone a single base away is much larger than it.

The receptor comes from a human donor in a cohort sampled during active COVID-19. Sequencing was performed on peripheral blood. The V and J segments used are TRBV7-6 and TRBJ1-2, with TRBD1 tentatively as D gene (5 bases match). The bases read TGTGCCAGCAGCTTAGGGTCCAGGGAAAACTATGGCTACACCTTC. This encodes CASSLGSRENYGYTF.